The present TCR beta chain was sequenced within a study of beta chain features in type 1 diabetes (dated by TCRdb to the late 2010s). At the level of the whole study: Mean age, gender distribution, total cell number and subset yield did not differ between patients and healthy donors. In the study, recently diagnosed type 1 diabetes patients and matched healthy donors were compared on the TCRB repertoires of their sorted circulating CD4+ T cell subsets. Naive and central memory subsets were obtained from all 30 or so donors, but regulatory and stem cell-like memory subsets were isolated from only 8 patients and roughly 8 healthy donors. Across all samples, fewer than 130 million sorted cells were examined, and cell number per subset correlated strongly with RNA yield. The paper as a whole reports these results and caveats: A moderate but significant shortening of TCRB CDR3 length was observed in type 1 diabetes patients in all four CD4+ subsets. PCR might favor shorter templates, but patient and control samples were amplified and corrected together, so any skew would affect both groups equally. Because small numbers of individuals were included in the HLA sub-analyses, any influence of HLA type on TCRB rearrangement was left unresolved. Because cDNA was sequenced instead of genomic DNA, activated cells with high expression could be over-represented, although the groups did not differ in activation or CD3 levels. At VDJ recombination sites, patients with type 1 diabetes made fewer insertions and deleted more nucleotides, a pattern implying thymic rearrangement abnormalities. Naive, central memory and regulatory TCRB repertoires appeared to be more similar among patients than among healthy donors.

In this sample, this clone turned up a few times. Its antigen specificity is not known. Qualities for individual bases were not recorded, and no much larger clone is one base off. The CDR3 goes from the cysteine to the phenylalanine over 14 residues. Only the CDR3 DNA stays, 42 bases, in frame from base 1. CDR1 is given as LGHNA and CDR2 as YNFKEQ, both from the germline V gene. V loses 1 base, J loses 6 bases, and the germline ends lie 10 bases apart. All of the isolated RNA was reverse transcribed with the High Capacity cDNA Reverse Transcription Kit, so expressed TCRB transcripts were sequenced. Deep immunoSEQ sequencing was performed on naive, central memory and regulatory T cell samples, with an average of approximately 3.9 million total reads per sample. Sorted cells were lysed in RLT buffer and RNA was extracted with DNase-treated RNeasy Micro or Mini kits, depending on cell number. To prevent cross-contamination, each cell subset was processed individually, whereas patient and healthy donor samples were processed jointly. Using the immunoSEQ multiplex PCR, TCRB sequences were amplified from cDNA into 87-bp fragments spanning the CDR3 region. The amplicons were sequenced using the Illumina HiSeq platform. As for the authors' bioinformatics: Synthetic template baselines were used to correct PCR bias computationally, reads within Hamming distance 2 were collapsed, and singletons that could not be merged were discarded. By aligning reads against IMGT, V, D and J genes, CDR3 length, and insertions or deletions at six rearrangement sites were assigned. Within each subset, clonotype counts were normalized to the number of sorted cells before true diversity and Gini coefficients were calculated with the tcR R package. Repertoire sharing was quantified using the overlap coefficient calculated on TCRB nucleotide sequences. As a proxy for the pre-selection repertoire, out-of-frame TCRB sequences from naive cells were analyzed. Not all clones reach the TCRdb copy of this immuneACCESS table, which keeps in-frame sequences only. Checked studies attribute under half of the gap to unresolved V genes and leave the rest unexplained. That table is the source of V, J and clone size, and D and trimming were worked out from the DNA. The sample includes about 650,000 clones, with over 10% observed a single time. The ten largest clonotypes hold about 0.11% of the sample.

Each donor gave one peripheral blood draw, about 100 mL on average, collected into heparinised tubes. A BD FACSAria II and a panel including CD45RO, CCR7, CD25, CD127, CD95 and CD27 were used to sort naive, central memory, regulatory and stem cell-like memory CD4+ T cells. A purity above 95% was achieved for all sorted populations. Right away, PBMCs were isolated by Lymphoprep density gradient centrifugation and were stained directly, with no culture step. So that batch effects would be minimized, each experiment stained and sorted samples in pairs, pairing one healthy donor with one patient. The receptor was derived from a young man with type 1 diabetes. The sample comprised naive CD4+ T cells from blood. What this sample's cell subset or site label stands for: true naive CD4+ T cells. The chain links TRBV4-2 with TRBJ2-1, with the D gene call left open. The sequenced DNA is TGTGCCAGCAGCCAAGCAATAGAAGGCAATGAGCAGTTCTTC. It specifies CASSQAIEGNEQFF.